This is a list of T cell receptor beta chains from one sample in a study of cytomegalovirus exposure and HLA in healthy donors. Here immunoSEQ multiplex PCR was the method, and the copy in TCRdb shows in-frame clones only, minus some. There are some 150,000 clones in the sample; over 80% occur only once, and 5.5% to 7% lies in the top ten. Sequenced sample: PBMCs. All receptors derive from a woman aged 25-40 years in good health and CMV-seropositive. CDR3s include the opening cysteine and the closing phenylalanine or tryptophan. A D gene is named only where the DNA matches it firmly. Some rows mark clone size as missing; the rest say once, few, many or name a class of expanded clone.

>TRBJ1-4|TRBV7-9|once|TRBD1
TGTGCCAGCAGCCCCAGGGGGGCCAGGAGTGAAAAACTGTTTTTT
CASSPRGARSEKLFF
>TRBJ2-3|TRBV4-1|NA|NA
TGCGCCAGCAGCTCCCAGGACACGGGTCCAGATACGCAGTATTTT
CASSSQDTGPDTQYF
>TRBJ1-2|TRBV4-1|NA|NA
TGCGCCAGCAGCCAGGCGGCTAACTATGGCTACACCTTC
CASSQAANYGYTF
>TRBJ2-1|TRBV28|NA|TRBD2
TGTGCCAGCATTTCCGGACTAGCGGGAACGCCGTCCTACAATGAGCAGTTCTTC
CASISGLAGTPSYNEQFF
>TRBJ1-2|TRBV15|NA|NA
TGTGCCACCAGCAGAGATCAGGGTTTCTATGGCTACACCTTC
CATSRDQGFYGYTF
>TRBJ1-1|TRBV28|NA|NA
TGTGCCAGCAGTCTCCCGGGACAAATGAACACTGAAGCTTTCTTT
CASSLPGQMNTEAFF
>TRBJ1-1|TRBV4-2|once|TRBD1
TGTGCCAGCAGCCAACCCGGGGGACAGGTGAGGAGTATGGTCTTT
CASSQPGGQVRSMVF
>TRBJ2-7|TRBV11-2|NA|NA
TGTGCCAGCAGAGGGGTGGTGGGGGGAAATTCCTACGAGCAGTACTTC
CASRGVVGGNSYEQYF
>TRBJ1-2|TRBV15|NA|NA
TGTGCCACCAGCAGAGATCTGGCGGCCCACTATGGCTACACCTTC
CATSRDLAAHYGYTF
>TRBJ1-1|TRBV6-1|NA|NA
TGTGCCAGCAGTTTGACTCACACTGAAGCTTTCTTT
CASSLTHTEAFF
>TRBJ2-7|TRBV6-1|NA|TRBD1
TGTGCCAGCAGCGGGGCGGACAGGGCGGTAGGAGAGCAGTACTTC
CASSGADRAVGEQYF
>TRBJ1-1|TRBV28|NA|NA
TGTGCCAGCCCGGACCAGGGTGGTGAAGCTTTCTTT
CASPDQGGEAFF
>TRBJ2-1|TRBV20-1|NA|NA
TGCAGTGCTAGTCTCAATGAGCAGTTCTTC
CSASLNEQFF
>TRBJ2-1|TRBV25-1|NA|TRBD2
TGTGCCACCGCCGGGAGGGCCCCTATTAATGAGCAGTTCTTC
CATAGRAPINEQFF
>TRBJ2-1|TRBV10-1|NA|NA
TGCGCCAGCGGGCACTACAATGAGCAGTTCTTC
CASGHYNEQFF
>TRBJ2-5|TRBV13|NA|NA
TGTGCCAGCAGCTTGAGAGACATACAAGAGACCCAGTACTTC
CASSLRDIQETQYF
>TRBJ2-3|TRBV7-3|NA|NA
TGTGCCAGCAGCCACACAGGGCCCGATACGCAGTATTTT
CASSHTGPDTQYF
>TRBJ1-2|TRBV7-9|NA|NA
TGTGCCAGCAGCTTAGAACAGCAACTCAGCTATGGCTACACCTTC
CASSLEQQLSYGYTF
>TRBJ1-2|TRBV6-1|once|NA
TGTGCCAGCAGTGAAGCGCTCGGGGGGAATGGCTACACCTTC
CASSEALGGNGYTF
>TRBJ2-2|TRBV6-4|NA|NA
TGTGCCAGCAGGAGGCTAGTGGACACCGGGGAGCTGTTTTTT
CASRRLVDTGELFF
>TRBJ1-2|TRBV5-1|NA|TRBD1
TGCGCCAGCAGCCCGACAGGGAACTATGGCTACACCTTC
CASSPTGNYGYTF
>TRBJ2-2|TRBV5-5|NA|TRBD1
TGTGCCAGCAGGACAGGGGGCGCCTCCGGGGAGCTGTTTTTT
CASRTGGASGELFF
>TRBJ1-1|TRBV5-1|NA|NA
TGCGCCAGCAGCTTGGGTGCGGTTGACACTGAAGCTTTCTTT
CASSLGAVDTEAFF
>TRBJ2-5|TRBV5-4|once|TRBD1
TGTGCCAGCAGCATAGGTTCCGGGACAGGGGGCAGAGGGACCCAGTACTTC
CASSIGSGTGGRGTQYF
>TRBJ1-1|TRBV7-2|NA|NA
TGTGCCAGCAGCTTAACGAACAGGGAAATAGCTGAAGCTTTCTTT
CASSLTNREIAEAFF
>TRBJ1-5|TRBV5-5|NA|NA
TGTGCCAGCAGCTTGACAGTTAGCAATCAGCCCCAGCATTTT
CASSLTVSNQPQHF
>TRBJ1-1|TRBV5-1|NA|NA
TGCGCCAGCAGCTCCGGGACACCCACTGAAGCTTTCTTT
CASSSGTPTEAFF
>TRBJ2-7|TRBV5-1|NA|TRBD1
TGCGCCAGCAGGATTGGACAGGGTAGCTACGAGCAGTACTTC
CASRIGQGSYEQYF
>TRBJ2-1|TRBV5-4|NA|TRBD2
TGTGCCAGCAGCTCCGGGACTAGCGGCAATGAGCAGTTCTTC
CASSSGTSGNEQFF
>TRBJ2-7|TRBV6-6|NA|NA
TGTGCCAGCAGTCCCCGGCCAGGCGATATCTCCTACGAGCAGTACTTC
CASSPRPGDISYEQYF
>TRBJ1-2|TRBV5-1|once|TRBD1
TGCGCCAGCAGCTTCGGGACAGCGTATGGCTACACCTTC
CASSFGTAYGYTF